The 15 T cell receptor beta chains given below trace back to one sample, sequenced in a study of human T cells and chemical hapten exposure. The time point: pre-sensitization, week 0. The treatment was: therapeutic diphenylcyclopropenone sensitization with weekly scalp DPC. Each CDR3 protein is one row after TCRdb ran MiXCR on the RACE reads. The sample gives fewer than 300,000 distinct CDR3 sequences, 7.7% of which show up once; roughly 1.2% is in the top ten. Source: whole blood, taken in connection with sensitization to the hapten diphenylcyclopropenone (DPC). The receptors come from a man between 18 and 29 years old with alopecia areata. Some clones in this sample may be carry-over from other donors' samples.

In this sample, this clonotype turned up a few times. The rearrangement joins TRBV5-5 to TRBJ1-5, with 10 bases lining up with TRBD1. Losses at the gene ends were 5 bases for V and 3 bases for J; bases not matched to a gene: 5. The CDR3 is made up of 15 amino acids. Germline V gene sequence: CDR1 SGHKS, CDR2 YYEKEE (reference sequence). CDR3 loop: CASSRDRGNNQPQHF. The CDR3 DNA is TGTGCCAGCAGTCGGGACAGGGGAAACAATCAGCCCCAGCATTTT.

There are many counts of this clonotype. This chain links TRBV6-6 with TRBJ1-1, with TRBD1 matching 7 bases. Trimming removed 6 bases from V and 4 bases from J; junction bases left unmatched: 11. The CDR3 extends over 15 amino acids. Germline V gives CDR1 MNHNY, CDR2 SVGAGI (reference sequence). CDR3 in DNA: TGTGCCAGCAGCAGAACAGGGGTAGGTGGCACTGAAGCTTTCTTT. This codes for CASSRTGVGGTEAFF.

The sample holds many counts of this clonotype. The rearrangement uses TRBV12-3 or TRBV12-4 and TRBJ1-1; D gene ambiguous. V lost 1 base to trimming and J lost 4 bases, with 7 bases between them. The CDR3 covers 13 residues. This CDR3 is CASSLGVGTEAFF. CDR3 DNA sequence: TGTGCCAGCAGTTTAGGAGTCGGCACTGAAGCTTTCTTT.

This clonotype was counted ten times or more. The V gene is TRBV10-3, the J gene TRBJ2-2; the match to TRBD2 covers 10 bases. The CDR3 has 15 amino acids. J was trimmed by 4 bases and V by 7 bases; bases with no gene match: 6. Germline CDR1 and CDR2: ENHRY and SYGVKD. CDR3 DNA: TGTGCCATCACCCCAGCGGGGGGGCTCACCGGGGAGCTGTTTTTT. Its protein is CAITPAGGLTGELFF.

This clonotype has more than one count but fewer than ten. This chain joins TRBV5-1 and TRBJ2-2; D unclear. Germline CDR1 SGHRS, CDR2 YFSETQ. V lost 5 bases to trimming and J lost 1 base, with 15 bases between them. The CDR3 spans 16 residues. The CDR3 reads CASSLGDGRNTGELFF. CDR3 nucleotides: TGCGCCAGCAGTCTCGGAGACGGACGGAACACCGGGGAGCTGTTTTTT.

This clonotype has a count of ten or more. This chain uses TRBV12-3 or TRBV12-4 with TRBJ1-2; D gene uncertain. The CDR3 extends over 13 amino acids. The germline V and J ends were trimmed by 5 bases and 6 bases, with 13 bases remaining between them. The CDR3 is CASSQERVHGYTF. CDR3 DNA sequence: TGTGCCAGCAGTCAGGAGAGGGTTCATGGCTACACCTTC.

The sample holds a few counts of this clonotype. This chain joins TRBV27 and TRBJ2-3; maybe TRBD1 (6 bases). V was cut by 5 bases and J by 2 bases, with 11 bases left in between. Germline loops: CDR1 MNHEY, CDR2 SMNVEV (reference sequence). The CDR3 consists of 14 residues. The CDR3 DNA is TGTGCCAGCAGTCGCCGGGACACCACAGATACGCAGTATTTT. Amino acid sequence: CASSRRDTTDTQYF.

V and J are TRBV15 and TRBJ2-1; 9 bases align to TRBD1. V shed 4 bases and J 2 bases; nucleotides not matched to a gene: 3. The CDR3 consists of 15 residues. Per germline, CDR1 LNHNV and CDR2 YYDKDF (reference sequence). DNA of the CDR3: TGTGCCACCAGCACCCGGGACAGGGCCTACAATGAGCAGTTCTTC. This encodes CATSTRDRAYNEQFF.

This chain connects TRBV4-3 to TRBJ2-6, with a weak D call TRBD1 (6 bases). V was cut by 4 bases and J by 2 bases, with 18 bases left in between. The CDR3 runs 18 residues. The germline CDR1 and CDR2 sequences are LGHNA and YSLEER. In DNA form, the CDR3 reads TGCGCCAGCAGCCTCAACAGGGCATCGATGGCTGGGGCCAACGTCCTGACTTTC. It specifies CASSLNRASMAGANVLTF.

With respect to this clonotype: One end of the junction varies from germline; a read error may be responsible. The CDR3 sequence: CASSFRSIKSF. CDR3 in DNA: TGTGCCAGCAGTTTTCGGTCGATCAAGAGCTTC. This rearrangement joins TRBV28 to TRBJ2-7; unclear D gene. CDR1 is MDHEN, CDR2 SYDVKM, per germline. The CDR3 is 11 residues long.

This chain uses TRBV6-5 with TRBJ1-2, with a possible D match to TRBD1 (5 bases). Germline V gene sequence: CDR1 MNHEY, CDR2 SVGAGI. This CDR3 comprises 17 residues. Trimming removed 0 bases at V and 2 bases at J, with 16 bases between. DNA for the CDR3: TGTGCCAGCAGTTACTCGGACACCAGCGGGATGAACTATGGCTACACCTTC. It is translated as CASSYSDTSGMNYGYTF.

This clonotype has only a few counts. The chain employs TRBV18 and TRBJ2-7; TRBD1 matches 7 bases. After removal of 2 bases from V and 7 bases from J, the junction contained 11 bases not matched to a gene. The CDR3 length is 15 residues. Germline V gene data show CDR1 as KGHSH and CDR2 as LQKENI. The CDR3 bases are TGTGCCAGCTCACCAGTGCGGACAGGAGATGGTGAGCAGTACGTC. Residues: CASSPVRTGDGEQYV.

This clonotype was counted a few times. The chain links TRBV28 to TRBJ1-1; 7 nucleotides align to TRBD1. V trimming: 6 bases; J trimming: 1 base; junction bases outside the gene matches: 8. Germline V CDR1 and CDR2: MDHEN, SYDVKM. This CDR3 is built from 15 residues. CDR3 sequence: CASSLPGQKNTEAFF. The CDR3 DNA follows: TGTGCCAGCAGCCTTCCGGGACAGAAGAACACTGAAGCTTTCTTT.

This clonotype was seen a few times. The chain links TRBV20-1 to TRBJ2-1, with 12 bases matching TRBD2. With 0 bases clipped from V and 5 bases from J, the junction kept 5 bases outside the gene matches. Looked up from germline, CDR1 is DFQATT and CDR2 is SNEGSKA (reference sequence). The CDR3 contains 16 residues. The chain's CDR3 is CSAREPSGGANNEQFF. CDR3 sequence (DNA): TGCAGTGCTAGAGAGCCTAGCGGGGGGGCAAACAATGAGCAGTTCTTC.

To note about this clonotype: A much larger clone differs by one base, so this may be a read error. Likely a read error: the CDR3 ends without its conserved phenylalanine or tryptophan. The chain has TRBV29-1 and TRBJ2-7, with D possibly matching TRBD2 (6 bases). Germline loops: CDR1 SQVTM, CDR2 ANQGSEA. V lost 4 bases and J lost 0, with 13 bases in between. The CDR3 loop spans 14 amino acids. CDR3 DNA sequence: TGCAGCGTTGGGAGGGGACCCCTCTCCTACGAGCAGTACTAC. Protein: CSVGRGPLSYEQYY.